The entry that follows covers one T cell receptor (beta chain) sequence. Germline values: CDR1 GTSNPN, CDR2 SVGIG (reference sequence). There are 13 residues in the CDR3. V lost 5 bases, J lost 4 bases, and 14 bases lay in between. Profiling relied on immunoSEQ multiplex PCR, and the TCRdb table lists in-frame clones only, not all of them. The sample contains some 100,000 clones, roughly 83% of which appear only once. This entry belongs to a study of control samples from healthy donors and cancer patients. This clonotype was sampled from a woman aged 25 to 39 in good health. The chain has TRBV30 and TRBJ1-2; D ambiguous. Sequencing used blood. The CDR3 DNA sequence: TGTGCCTGGCTCCGTAGGGTTGGCTATGGCTACACCTTC. This sequence encodes CAWLRRVGYGYTF.